One T cell receptor (beta chain) is described in this entry. Its antigen is as yet unknown. The CDR3 totals 15 residues. V lost 0 bases, J lost 8 bases, and 15 bases lay in between. Germline CDR1 SGHDT, CDR2 YYEEEE. This specimen comes from a study of OX40 agonist ivuxolimab in advanced cancers. Study-level background: The dose-escalation cohort was approximately 81% male, with a mean age of around 60 years, ranging roughly 20 to 90. Study-level points and caveats: Expanded clones were, on average, more numerous among CD8+ T cells than CD4+. Antigens targeted by the expanded peripheral T cells were not determined.

Sequenced by immunoSEQ multiplex PCR; TCRdb stores in-frame clones only, minus some. Of 25,000 to 35,000 clones listed, roughly 80% were seen once; the top ten hold roughly a sixth. This material consisted of CD4+ or CD8+ T cells sorted from blood, taken in a trial of the OX40 agonist ivuxolimab. The source is an adult with an advanced solid tumor such as melanoma, head and neck, liver or kidney cancer. The chain uses TRBV5-6 and TRBJ2-4; D may correspond to TRBD1 or TRBD2 (6 bases each). In nucleotides, the CDR3 is TGTGCCAGCAGCTTGGGGGTAGGGGGAGGCGACATTCAGTACTTC. It codes for CASSLGVGGGDIQYF.